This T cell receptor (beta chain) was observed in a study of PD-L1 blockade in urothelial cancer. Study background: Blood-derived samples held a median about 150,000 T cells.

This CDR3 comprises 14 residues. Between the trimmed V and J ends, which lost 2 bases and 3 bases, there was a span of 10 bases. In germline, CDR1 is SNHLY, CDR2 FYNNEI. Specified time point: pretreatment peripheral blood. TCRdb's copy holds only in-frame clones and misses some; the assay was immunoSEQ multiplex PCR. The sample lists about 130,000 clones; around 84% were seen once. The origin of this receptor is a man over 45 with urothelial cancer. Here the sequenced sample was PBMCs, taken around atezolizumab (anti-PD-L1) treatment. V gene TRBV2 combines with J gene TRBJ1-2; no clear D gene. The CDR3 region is CASSENARYYGYTF. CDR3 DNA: TGTGCCAGCAGTGAAAACGCGCGATACTATGGCTACACCTTC.